These T cell receptor beta chains were read from a single sample in a study of shared clonotypes between healthy human individuals. This table comes from immunoSEQ multiplex PCR, and its TCRdb copy is limited to in-frame clones, with some not included. This sample has around 580,000 clones, with 95% to 98% found just once. Sequenced material: naive CD8+ T cells sorted from blood. The receptors derive from a man aged 25 to 45 in good health. Each CDR3 is given with its conserved first and last residue. The order of the fields is CDR3 length, V gene, D gene, J gene, clone size, CDR3 DNA, CDR3 protein. A D gene is named only where the DNA matches it firmly. Where a row states a size, it is once, few, many or the class of an expanded clone; other rows omit it.

14	TRBV29-1	-	TRBJ1-1	-	TGCAGCGTTGAAGATCGCGGGTCGGACACTGAAGCTTTCTTT	CSVEDRGSDTEAFF
16	TRBV7-8	TRBD2	TRBJ2-3	once	TGTGCCAGCAGCCCCCGGGAGGTTGGGCACACAGATACGCAGTATTTT	CASSPREVGHTDTQYF
16	TRBV12-5	-	TRBJ2-2	-	TGTGCTAGTGGTTTGGTAGGAAAGGAGACCACCGGGGAGCTGTTTTTT	CASGLVGKETTGELFF
16	TRBV27	-	TRBJ1-1	once	TGTGCCAGCAGCCGACCGGGGGCGGGGGCAGACACTGAAGCTTTCTTT	CASSRPGAGADTEAFF
11	TRBV7-9	-	TRBJ2-1	-	TGTGCCAGCAGCAGCGCTGGAGGGGGGCTCTTC	CASSSAGGGLF
15	TRBV7-8	-	TRBJ2-7	-	TGTGCCAGCAGCTTAGTGGGGGCACCATCCTACGAGCAGTACTTC	CASSLVGAPSYEQYF
16	TRBV14	TRBD2	TRBJ2-1	-	TGTGCCAGCAGCCAAGGGGTTAGCGGGAGTCGGGATGAGCAGTTCTTC	CASSQGVSGSRDEQFF
14	TRBV27	TRBD2	TRBJ2-7	-	TGTGCCAGCAGACCTGGGACTAGCTCCTACGAGCAGTACTTC	CASRPGTSSYEQYF
14	TRBV7-4	TRBD1	TRBJ1-5	-	TGTGCCAGCAGGCTCGGGACAGGGCACCAGCCCCAGCATTTT	CASRLGTGHQPQHF
18	TRBV11-2	-	TRBJ2-1	-	TGTGCCAGCAGCCTCTTGTATAGAAGCGCCGAAATAAACAATGAGCAGTTCTTC	CASSLLYRSAEINNEQFF
15	TRBV2	TRBD2	TRBJ2-7	-	TGTGCCAGCAGTGAATTTCGGGAGGGCTCCTACGAGCAGTACTTC	CASSEFREGSYEQYF
14	TRBV10-3	TRBD1	TRBJ2-7	-	TGTGCCATCAGCTCAGGGGGCTCCGTTATTAGTCAGTACTTC	CAISSGGSVISQYF
13	TRBV5-1	TRBD2	TRBJ2-5	-	TGCGCCAGCAGCTTGGCCGGGGGGGAGACCCAGTACTTC	CASSLAGGETQYF
15	TRBV9	TRBD1	TRBJ2-1	-	TGTGCCAGCGGACTTGGGACAGGGTCCGGAGATGAGCAGTTCTTC	CASGLGTGSGDEQFF
12	TRBV13	-	TRBJ2-7	-	TGTGCCAGCAGCTTAGGCACGGGAGAGCAGTACTTC	CASSLGTGEQYF
10	TRBV1	-	TRBJ2-4	-	TGCACCACCCTGGGAAACATTCAGTACTTC	CTTLGNIQYF
16	TRBV18	TRBD1	TRBJ1-5	-	TGTGCCAGCTCACCGTCCGGGACAGGGGGCAATCAGCCCCAGCATTTT	CASSPSGTGGNQPQHF
13	TRBV29-1	-	TRBJ2-1	-	TGCAGCGTTGAAGGACTCCTCAAATATGAGCAGTTCTTC	CSVEGLLKYEQFF
11	TRBV20-1	-	TRBJ2-7	-	TGCAGTGTTGGGGATTCCTACGAGCAGTACTTC	CSVGDSYEQYF
16	TRBV11-2	-	TRBJ2-2	-	TGTGCCAGCAGCCCCGACGCGGGACCAAACACCGGGGAGCTGTTTTTT	CASSPDAGPNTGELFF
18	TRBV5-5	TRBD2	TRBJ2-7	-	TGTGCCAGCAGCTTGACAAGCGGGCTAGCGGGTACCCGGAGGGAGCAGTACTTC	CASSLTSGLAGTRREQYF
13	TRBV14	-	TRBJ2-7	-	TGTGCCAGCAGCCAGAAGCGATTCTACGAGCAGTACTTC	CASSQKRFYEQYF
11	TRBV29-1	-	TRBJ1-2	-	TGCAGCGTGGCAGACATCTATGGCTACACCTTC	CSVADIYGYTF
13	TRBV29-1	TRBD1	TRBJ2-7	-	TGCAGCGTTGTATCAAGGGGGCGAGGCGAGCAGTACTTC	CSVVSRGRGEQYF
15	TRBV7-9	-	TRBJ1-3	-	TGTGCCAGCAGCGAATACCGGGCCCCGGGGGACACCATATATTTT	CASSEYRAPGDTIYF
13	TRBV19	-	TRBJ2-1	-	TGTGCCAGTAGTACGATAGCTAATAATGAGCAGTTCTTC	CASSTIANNEQFF
13	TRBV28	-	TRBJ1-1	-	TGTGCCAGCAGATCACGGGGGAACACTGAAGCTTTCTTT	CASRSRGNTEAFF
16	TRBV4-1	TRBD1	TRBJ1-1	once	TGCGCCAGCAGCCCGAGTACAGGGGAAAAGTACACTGAAGCTTTCTTT	CASSPSTGEKYTEAFF
15	TRBV7-8	TRBD2	TRBJ2-3	once	TGTGCCAGCAGCTTAGGGACTAGCGGGACAGATACGCAGTATTTT	CASSLGTSGTDTQYF
15	TRBV11-2	-	TRBJ2-7	-	TGTGCCAGCAGCACCCAGGACAGTAGCGGATACGAGCAGTACTTC	CASSTQDSSGYEQYF
13	TRBV28	-	TRBJ2-5	-	TGTGCCAGCAGCCCCAGACTAGGTTGGACCCAGTACTTC	CASSPRLGWTQYF
13	TRBV11-1	-	TRBJ2-5	once	TGTGCCAGCAGCTTAAGGATTGAAGGGACCCAGTACTTC	CASSLRIEGTQYF
12	TRBV27	-	TRBJ1-5	once	TGTGCCAGTAGGGCGCCAAATCAGCCCCAGCATTTT	CASRAPNQPQHF
14	TRBV7-8	-	TRBJ2-1	-	TGTGCCAGCAGCTTAATCGTCCCCCGGAATGAGCAGTTCTTC	CASSLIVPRNEQFF
13	TRBV4-3	-	TRBJ2-7	once	TGCGCCAGCAGCCAAGATCGTAATTACGAGCAGTACTTC	CASSQDRNYEQYF
15	TRBV10-2	TRBD1	TRBJ2-1	-	TGCGCCAGCAGCTCCCCCCCGACAGGGGGCAATGAGCAGTTCTTC	CASSSPPTGGNEQFF
16	TRBV6-1	TRBD2	TRBJ2-1	-	TGTGCCAGCAGTGAGGCTAGCGGGGCCCCCTACAATGAGCAGTTCTTC	CASSEASGAPYNEQFF
15	TRBV4-1	TRBD2	TRBJ2-2	-	TGCGCCAGCGGAAGAGGGGGACTAGGACCCGGGGAGCTGTTTTTT	CASGRGGLGPGELFF
16	TRBV10-3	TRBD2	TRBJ2-2	-	TGTGCCATCAGCTTAAGGACTAGCGGGAACACCGGGGAGCTGTTTTTT	CAISLRTSGNTGELFF
13	TRBV13	TRBD1	TRBJ1-1	once	TGTGCCAGCAGCTTAGGCGGGACAGGGACAGCTTTCTTT	CASSLGGTGTAFF